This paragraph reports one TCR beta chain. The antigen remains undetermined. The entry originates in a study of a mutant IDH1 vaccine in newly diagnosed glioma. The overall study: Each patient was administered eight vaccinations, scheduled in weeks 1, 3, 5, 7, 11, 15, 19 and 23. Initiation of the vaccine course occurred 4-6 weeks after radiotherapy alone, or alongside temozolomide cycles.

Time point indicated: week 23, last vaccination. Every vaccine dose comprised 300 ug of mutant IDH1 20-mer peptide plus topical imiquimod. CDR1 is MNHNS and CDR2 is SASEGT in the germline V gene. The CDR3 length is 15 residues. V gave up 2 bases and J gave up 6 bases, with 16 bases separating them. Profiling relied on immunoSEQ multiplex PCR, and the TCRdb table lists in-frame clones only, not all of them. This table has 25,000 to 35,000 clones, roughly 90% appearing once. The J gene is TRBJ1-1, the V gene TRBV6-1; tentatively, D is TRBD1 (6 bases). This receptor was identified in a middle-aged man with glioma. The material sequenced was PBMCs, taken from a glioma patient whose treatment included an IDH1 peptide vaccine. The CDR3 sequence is CASSEIAGEGAEAFF. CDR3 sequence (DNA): TGTGCCAGCAGTGAAATTGCAGGGGAGGGAGCTGAAGCTTTCTTT.